Listed below are T cell receptor beta chains from one sample, sequenced in a study of response to subunit inactivated influenza vaccine. A single record per CDR3 protein comes from TCRdb applying MiXCR to the RT-PCR reads. The sample contains approximately 300,000 distinct CDR3 sequences, around 22% of which appear only once. Sequenced here: PBMCs from blood, sampled less than 22 months after vaccination. These receptors were obtained from a man between 50 and 70 years old who received an inactivated influenza vaccine. CDR3s include the opening cysteine and the closing phenylalanine or tryptophan. D genes are given only for firm matches. Some rows have no size entry. The others give once, few or many, or a class for an expanded clone.

v_call,d_call,j_call,clone_size,cdr3_aa,cdr3_nt
TRBV6-5,TRBD1,TRBJ1-2,-,CASSYSSTGGDYGYTF,TGTGCCAGCAGTTACTCCTCGACAGGGGGCGACTATGGCTACACCTTC
TRBV5-1,TRBD2,TRBJ2-7,few,CASSLDTSGSYEQYF,TGCGCCAGCAGCTTGGATACTAGCGGGAGCTACGAGCAGTACTTC
TRBV13,-,TRBJ1-1,-,CASSLVGGEVSTEAFF,TGTGCCAGCAGCTTAGTGGGGGGCGAGGTAAGCACTGAAGCTTTCTTT
TRBV5-1,TRBD1,TRBJ2-4,-,CASKTGVAKNIQYF,TGCGCCAGTAAAACAGGGGTCGCCAAAAACATTCAGTACTTC
TRBV18,-,TRBJ1-5,few,CASSPSSGNSNQPQHF,TGTGCCAGCTCACCAAGTTCGGGGAATAGCAATCAGCCCCAGCATTTT
TRBV29-1,TRBD1,TRBJ2-1,-,CSVQGGHEQFF,TGCAGCGTACAGGGGGGTCATGAGCAGTTCTTC
TRBV4-1,-,TRBJ1-1,-,CASSQDPDRSRGTEAFF,TGCGCCAGCAGCCAGGACCCCGACAGGTCTCGGGGGACTGAAGCTTTCTTT
TRBV12-3/TRBV12-4,-,TRBJ1-3,many,CASSRREGTSTGNTIYF,TGTGCCAGCAGTCGCCGGGAGGGGACCTCCACTGGAAACACCATATATTTT
TRBV7-9,-,TRBJ1-2,few,CASSLIWDILQYGYTF,TGTGCCAGCAGCTTAATCTGGGACATCCTCCAATATGGCTACACCTTC
TRBV29-1,-,TRBJ1-2,few,CSVGRVDYGYTF,TGCAGCGTTGGCAGGGTGGACTATGGCTACACCTTC
TRBV29-1,-,TRBJ1-1,many,CSVEDATEAFF,TGCAGCGTTGAAGATGCCACTGAAGCTTTCTTT
TRBV11-1,-,TRBJ2-1,-,CASSLRAGATYNEQFF,TGTGCCAGCAGCTTACGGGCAGGGGCCACCTACAATGAGCAGTTCTTC
TRBV12-3/TRBV12-4,-,TRBJ2-7,few,CASSKTGSGPSYEQYF,TGTGCCAGCAGCAAGACAGGTAGCGGGCCCTCCTACGAGCAGTACTTC
TRBV6-5,-,TRBJ1-4,few,CASSYGPRQSYNEKLFF,TGTGCCAGCAGTTACGGGCCCCGACAGAGCTATAATGAAAAACTGTTTTTT
TRBV29-1,TRBD1,TRBJ1-5,few,CSVEEGGRQPQHF,TGCAGCGTTGAGGAAGGGGGCCGGCAGCCCCAGCATTTT
TRBV5-1,TRBD1,TRBJ2-5,-,CASSMGQIQETQYF,TGCGCCAGCAGCATGGGACAGATCCAAGAGACCCAGTACTTC
TRBV7-8,-,TRBJ1-1,-,CASSARLVGPVTDTEAFF,TGTGCCAGCAGCGCCCGATTGGTAGGTCCAGTAACGGACACTGAAGCTTTCTTT
TRBV12-3/TRBV12-4,TRBD1,TRBJ1-6,few,CASSWDRGKNSPLHF,TGTGCCAGCAGCTGGGACAGGGGTAAGAATTCACCCCTCCACTTT
TRBV10-3,-,TRBJ1-2,few,CAISAGIEGYTF,TGTGCCATCAGTGCGGGCATCGAGGGCTACACCTTC
TRBV12-3/TRBV12-4,TRBD2,TRBJ2-7,-,CASRTSGVSEQYF,TGTGCCAGTCGAACTAGCGGGGTTTCCGAGCAGTACTTC
TRBV6-2/TRBV6-3,-,TRBJ1-1,many,CASSYSWGLGGSTEAFF,TGTGCCAGCAGTTACTCGTGGGGGCTAGGGGGTTCCACTGAAGCTTTCTTT
TRBV20-1,-,TRBJ2-7,-,CSAQRGAEAEQYF,TGCAGTGCCCAGAGGGGGGCCGAGGCCGAGCAGTACTTC
TRBV5-1,-,TRBJ1-4,many,CASSLGTGEKLFF,TGCGCCAGCAGCTTGGGGACGGGAGAAAAACTGTTTTTT
TRBV11-1,TRBD2,TRBJ2-2,-,CASSSSWAGGALSPLTGELFF,TGTGCCAGCAGCTCCTCTTGGGCCGGGGGGGCCCTTTCCCCCCTCACCGGGGAGCTGTTTTTT
TRBV6-2/TRBV6-3,TRBD1,TRBJ2-4,many,CASSVWDRGLDIQYF,TGTGCCAGCAGTGTCTGGGACAGGGGTTTGGACATTCAGTACTTC